In this sample, the clone carrying this T cell receptor beta chain turned up a few times. Original data processing: Using reference gene primer amplification, nucleated cell counts were estimated. Measured with immunoSEQ multiplex PCR; TCRdb has only the in-frame clones, and not every one. The V and J calls and the clone size are those of that table, but D and trimming were determined from the DNA. The sample lists 130,000 or so clones; around 90% were seen once. These data belong to a study of blood T cell repertoires in COVID-19. The CDR3 has 15 residues. V lost 4 bases, J lost 7 bases, and 16 bases lay in between. Germline V gene lookup returns CDR1 LGHNA and CDR2 YNFKEQ.

The sequence derives from a woman in her sixties or seventies with acute or convalescent COVID-19. The sample was peripheral blood. This sequence joins TRBV4-2 and TRBJ1-4, with a possible D match to TRBD1 (6 bases). The CDR3 nucleotides are TGTGCCAGCAGCCGACCCGGGGGGCGCGGTGAAAAACTGTTTTTT. Translation gives CASSRPGGRGEKLFF.